This T cell receptor (beta chain) was captured in a study of early T cells in non-severe SARS-CoV-2 infection. Study summary: Investigators sequenced bulk RNA drawn from unsorted whole blood, and chains remained unpaired.

Attachment of unique molecular identifiers to individual cDNA molecules was performed. TCRdb ran MiXCR on the 5' RACE reads and lists one entry per CDR3 protein. The sample consists of 95,000 to 120,000 distinct CDR3 sequences, about an eighth of them appearing once. Study-level points and caveats: VDJdb-based annotation leaned toward anti-spike CD8 responses and missed private and CD4 specificities.

The CDR3 loop spans 13 amino acids. V gave up 7 bases and J gave up 4 bases; unmatched junction bases: 4. Germline CDR1 reads MNHEY; CDR2 reads SVGAGI. A remark on this clonotype: Its specificity is unknown.

V and J are TRBV6-5 and TRBJ1-2, with TRBD1 identical over 9 bases. This receptor was taken from an adult who was a healthcare worker with PCR-confirmed SARS-CoV-2 infection or an uninfected control (not recorded which). The sequencing input was whole blood. CDR3 DNA: TGTGCCAGCATTGACAGGGGGGCCTATGGCTACACCTTC. Protein product: CASIDRGAYGYTF.